Following are 22 T cell receptor beta chains from one sample sequenced in a study of cytotoxic CD8 clonotypes in ibrutinib-treated CLL. Method: immunoSEQ multiplex PCR; TCRdb's copy keeps in-frame clones and lacks some. The sample consists of more than 150,000 clones, over 60% of them appearing once. The sequenced sample was PBMCs, obtained after 24 months of ibrutinib treatment. These receptors were collected from a human donor with chronic lymphocytic leukemia.

This clone was observed a few times. The genes are TRBV2 and TRBJ1-5; D unclear. The CDR3 sequence is 13 residues long. With 4 bases removed from V and 3 bases from J, the gap between germline ends came to 7 bases. In germline, CDR1 is SNHLY, CDR2 FYNNEI. The DNA for the CDR3 is TGTGCCAGCAGTGCGTTGCCCAATCAGCCCCAGCATTTT. It encodes CASSALPNQPQHF.

This chain connects TRBV11-2 to TRBJ2-3; weak D call: TRBD1 (6 bases). The V gene's germline CDR1 is SGHAT and CDR2 FQNNGV. This CDR3 is 13 amino acids long. V shed 4 bases and J shed 11 bases, with 16 bases lying between them. In nucleotides, the CDR3 is TGTGCCAGCAGCTCAAACAGGGATCGAGGGCAGTATTTT. Its translation: CASSSNRDRGQYF.

The chain links TRBV7-6 to TRBJ1-4; 9 bases are a match to TRBD1. Germline values: CDR1 SGHVS, CDR2 FNYEAQ. CDR3 length: 16 amino acids. The J segment lost 4 bases and the V segment lost 4 bases, leaving 7 bases of the junction unmatched. In DNA form, the CDR3 reads TGTGCCAGCAGCTCCGGGACAGGGATTATTAATGAAAAACTGTTTTTT. Protein sequence: CASSSGTGIINEKLFF. The whole variable domain, remainder taken from reference TRBV7-6 and TRBJ1-4, is GAGVSQSPRYKVTKRGQDVALRCDPISGHVSLYWYRQALGQGPEFLTYFNYEAQQDKSGLPNDRFSAERPEGSISTLTIQRTEQRDSAMYRCASSSGTGIINEKLFFGSGTQLSVL.

The rearrangement uses TRBV6-5 and TRBJ2-6; no firm D call. Germline V gene data show CDR1 as MNHEY and CDR2 as SVGAGI. The CDR3 has 14 residues. V was pared by 6 bases and J by 4 bases, with 10 bases between. The CDR3 loop is CASSPSQGANVLTF. Written as DNA, the CDR3 is TGTGCCAGCAGCCCATCCCAGGGGGCCAACGTCCTGACTTTC.

The V call is TRBV19, the J call TRBJ1-2, with 9 bases aligning to TRBD1. Per germline, CDR1 LNHDA and CDR2 SQIVND (reference sequence). The CDR3 has 14 residues. With V trimmed by 5 bases and J by 6 bases, 7 bases remained unmatched. DNA of the CDR3: TGTGCCAGTAGTGTTCCCCGACAGGGGGATGGCTACACCTTC. This encodes CASSVPRQGDGYTF.

This chain connects TRBV4-3 to TRBJ2-3; no clear D gene. Germline V gene lookup returns CDR1 LGHNA and CDR2 YSLEER. There are 15 residues in the CDR3. The ends were cut back, 0 bases at V and 2 bases at J, with 9 bases in the middle. The CDR3 is CASSQDRADTDTQYF. Here the CDR3 DNA reads TGCGCCAGCAGCCAAGACCGAGCCGACACAGATACGCAGTATTTT.

This clone was detected once. The genes are TRBV4-3 and TRBJ1-2; D gene unclear. The CDR3 length is 13 residues. Germline V gene sequence: CDR1 LGHNA, CDR2 YSLEER. V dropped 3 bases and J dropped 4 bases, with 9 bases sitting between them. CDR3 residues: CASSQGSGYGYTF. As DNA, the CDR3 is TGCGCCAGCAGCCAGGGCTCGGGCTATGGCTACACCTTC.

The rearrangement joins TRBV4-3 to TRBJ1-2; D is perhaps TRBD1 (6 bases). CDR3 size: 14 residues. Germline CDR1 and CDR2: LGHNA and YSLEER. V lost 0 bases and J lost 7, with 12 bases in between. In DNA, the CDR3 is TGCGCCAGCAGCCAAGATACAGGGCTGAGTGGCTACACCTTC. Its protein product is CASSQDTGLSGYTF.

The rearrangement uses TRBV29-1 and TRBJ2-1, with 7 bases that match TRBD1. The germline V gene encodes CDR1 SQVTM and CDR2 ANQGSEA. The CDR3 totals 16 residues. V was pared by 6 bases and J by 0 bases, with 11 bases of the junction left unmatched. The CDR3 coding sequence is TGCAGCGTGATAATAACACAGGGGACCTCCTACAATGAGCAGTTCTTC. This gives the protein CSVIITQGTSYNEQFF.

There are a few counts of this clone. CDR3 region: CASSPQGQPQHF. The CDR3 DNA reads TGTGCCAGCAGTCCGCAGGGACAGCCCCAGCATTTT. The chain links TRBV27 to TRBJ1-5; D may be TRBD1 (5 bases). Deletions cut 5 bases from V and 7 bases from J, with 9 bases between. The CDR3 runs 12 residues. Per germline, CDR1 MNHEY and CDR2 SMNVEV (reference sequence).

The J gene is TRBJ2-4, the V gene TRBV28, with D perhaps TRBD1 (6 bases). V shed 3 bases and J shed 2 bases, with 14 bases lying between them. Germline V gene lookup returns CDR1 MDHEN and CDR2 SYDVKM. CDR3 length equals 16 residues. CDR3 nucleotide sequence: TGTGCCAGCAGTTTCCCTCAAGGGGGACCCAAAAACATTCAGTACTTC. This sequence encodes CASSFPQGGPKNIQYF.

The chain combines TRBV5-1 with TRBJ2-1; TRBD2 matches at 13 bases. Germline V CDR1 and CDR2: SGHRS, YFSETQ. The V and J ends lost 2 bases and 8 bases, in that order; junction bases with no gene match: 4. There are 15 residues in the CDR3. In nucleotides, the CDR3 is TGCGCCAGCAGCTTAGGGACTAGCGGGATCCATGAGCAGTTCTTC. It is translated as CASSLGTSGIHEQFF.

The chain links TRBV6-1 to TRBJ2-2, with TRBD2 as a possible D gene (5 bases). The germline gives CDR1 MNHNS, CDR2 SASEGT. The CDR3 extends over 15 amino acids. V was trimmed by 0 bases and J by 3 bases, leaving 8 bases between them. Written as DNA, the CDR3 is TGTGCCAGCAGTGAAGCCTCGGACTACACCGGGGAGCTGTTTTTT. Translated, it gives CASSEASDYTGELFF.

The table lists this clone with a few counts. The chain uses TRBV2 and TRBJ2-3; TRBD2 matches at 13 bases. The V segment lost 3 bases and the J segment 1 base; nucleotides outside the gene matches: 1. From germline, CDR1 is SNHLY and CDR2 FYNNEI. The CDR3 contains 16 residues. The CDR3 sequence is CASSDGLAGGTDTQYF. In DNA form, the CDR3 reads TGTGCCAGCAGTGACGGACTAGCGGGAGGCACAGATACGCAGTATTTT.

The genes are TRBV11-1 and TRBJ2-7; possibly TRBD2 for D (5 bases). Germline assignment: CDR1 SGHAT and CDR2 FQDESV (reference sequence). V was trimmed by 1 base and J by 0 bases, leaving 16 bases between them. The CDR3 has 17 residues. CDR3 nucleotide sequence: TGTGCCAGCAGCTTAGGGAGGACTCAAACCAGCTCCTACGAGCAGTACTTC. Protein: CASSLGRTQTSSYEQYF.

The J gene is TRBJ1-2, the V gene TRBV27, with a possible D match to TRBD1 (6 bases). Germline V lookup: CDR1 MNHEY, CDR2 SMNVEV (reference sequence). Trimming cost V 6 bases and J 2 bases, with 13 bases left between them. The CDR3 loop spans 14 amino acids. The CDR3 is CASSRIGQNYGYTF. CDR3 bases: TGTGCCAGCAGCCGAATCGGACAGAACTATGGCTACACCTTC.

As for this clone: In the same sample, other DNA sequences code for this CDR3. The chain employs TRBV6-1 and TRBJ2-7, with D possibly matching TRBD1 (6 bases). The V gene's germline CDR1 is MNHNS and CDR2 SASEGT. This CDR3 is built from 13 residues. V was cut by 10 bases and J by 7 bases, with 20 bases left in between. The CDR3 sequence: CATPGQERDEQYF. In DNA form, the CDR3 reads TGTGCCACACCGGGACAAGAGAGAGATGAGCAGTACTTC.

The chain uses TRBV11-3 and TRBJ2-1; D is unresolved. CDR1 SGHNT and CDR2 YENEEA come from the germline V gene. Trimming removed 1 base at V and 0 bases at J, with 7 bases between. The CDR3 length is 15 residues. The CDR3 loop is CASSLGRSSYNEQFF. CDR3 nucleotides: TGTGCCAGCAGCTTAGGGCGGAGCTCCTACAATGAGCAGTTCTTC.

The gene calls are TRBV5-4 and TRBJ2-7; TRBD2 matches 11 bases. The CDR3 is made up of 15 amino acids. V lost 2 bases to trimming and J lost 3 bases; unmatched junction nucleotides: 4. CDR1 is SGHNT and CDR2 is YYREEE in the germline V gene (reference sequence). The CDR3 sequence is CASSFGTSGFYEQYF. CDR3 sequence (DNA): TGTGCCAGCAGCTTCGGGACTAGCGGATTCTACGAGCAGTACTTC.

The rearrangement joins TRBV7-9 to TRBJ1-1; TRBD1 agrees at 8 bases. Trimming cost V 0 bases and J 7 bases; bases outside gene matches: 10. The germline V gene encodes CDR1 SEHNR and CDR2 FQNEAQ (reference sequence). This CDR3 spans 16 amino acids. This chain's CDR3 is CASSLALGQGKGEAFF. In nucleotides, the CDR3 is TGTGCCAGCAGCTTAGCGCTTGGACAGGGAAAGGGTGAAGCTTTCTTT.

V and J are TRBV27 and TRBJ2-7; TRBD1 aligns across 11 bases. With 5 bases clipped from V and 4 bases from J, the junction kept 10 bases outside the gene matches. In germline, CDR1 is MNHEY, CDR2 SMNVEV (reference sequence). The CDR3 has 16 residues. The DNA for the CDR3 is TGTGCCAGCAGTGCGTCCCGGGACAGGGGGTGGTACGAGCAGTACTTC. It specifies CASSASRDRGWYEQYF.

The CDR3 region has the DNA TGTGCCAGCAACCCGACAGGGGGTAGGGGACCTTCGAACACTGAAGCTTTCTTT. The encoded protein is CASNPTGGRGPSNTEAFF. This chain uses TRBV27 with TRBJ1-1; 9 bases map to TRBD1. Germline-derived CDR1 and CDR2 are MNHEY and SMNVEV (reference sequence). The CDR3 contains 18 residues. J gave up 1 base and V 7 bases, and 16 bases lay outside the gene matches.